This T cell receptor (beta chain) was recorded in a study of control samples from healthy donors and cancer patients. This table comes from immunoSEQ multiplex PCR, and its TCRdb copy is limited to in-frame clones, with some not included. Among 150,000 to 200,000 clones, more than 85% were seen once, and the ten largest hold roughly 2%. The CDR3 consists of 15 residues. CDR1 is MNHEY and CDR2 is SVGAGI in the germline V gene. J lost 4 bases, V lost 5 bases, and 4 bases had no gene match. The sequenced sample was blood. This chain uses TRBV6-5 with TRBJ2-3; TRBD2 agrees at 12 bases. This TCR derives from a woman in her thirties or forties in good health. The CDR3 nucleotides read TGTGCCAGCAGTCATCTAGCGGGGGGGCCAGATACGCAGTATTTT. It is translated as CASSHLAGGPDTQYF.